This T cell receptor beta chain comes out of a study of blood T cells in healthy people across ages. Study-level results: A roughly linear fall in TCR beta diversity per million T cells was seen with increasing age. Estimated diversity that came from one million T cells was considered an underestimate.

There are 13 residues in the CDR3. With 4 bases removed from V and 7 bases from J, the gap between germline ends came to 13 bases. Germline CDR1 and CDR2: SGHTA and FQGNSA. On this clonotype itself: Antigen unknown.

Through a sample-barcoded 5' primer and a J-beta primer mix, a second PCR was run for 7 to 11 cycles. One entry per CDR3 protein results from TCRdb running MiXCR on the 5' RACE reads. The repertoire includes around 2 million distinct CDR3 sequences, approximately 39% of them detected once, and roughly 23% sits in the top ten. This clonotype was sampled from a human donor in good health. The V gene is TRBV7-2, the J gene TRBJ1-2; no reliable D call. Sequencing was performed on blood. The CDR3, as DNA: TGTGCCAGCAGCTCCAACGGACTCGGTGGCTACACCTTC. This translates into CASSSNGLGGYTF.